This TCR beta chain derives from a study of blood T cell repertoires in COVID-19. Overall study: The United States, Italy and Spain were the sources of the acute and convalescent COVID-19 samples. T cells, B-cell-depleted T cells, or PBMCs supplied cDNA or gDNA.

Original handling: Quantification of nucleated cells was approximated via reference gene primer amplification. The method was immunoSEQ multiplex PCR; TCRdb's version includes in-frame clones alone and lacks a portion of them. V and J calls and clone size come straight from that table; D and trimming were deduced from the DNA. The table has 210,000 or so clones, roughly 90% seen once. The CDR3 is 16 residues long. Germline CDR1 is LNHDA and CDR2 is SQIVND (reference sequence). The V gene end was trimmed by 1 base and the J gene end by 5 bases; junction bases not matched to a gene: 5. This chain joins TRBV19 and TRBJ2-3; the match to TRBD1 covers 11 bases. Sequenced material: peripheral blood. This TCR came from a man in his forties with acute or convalescent COVID-19. This CDR3 is CASSIGDRGFRDTQYF. The CDR3, as DNA: TGTGCCAGTAGTATAGGGGACAGGGGGTTCAGAGATACGCAGTATTTT.